The rows below give T cell receptor beta chains drawn from one sample of a study of T-cell reconstitution after alpha-beta-depleted transplantation in children. TCRdb redid the calling of the PCR reads with MiXCR, one entry per CDR3 protein. The sample has approximately 83,000 distinct CDR3 sequences, 7% to 10% seen once. Sample: PBMCs from the stem cell graft donor, taken from the stem cell graft. These receptors all come from a human donor who donated a stem cell graft to a child with congenital amegakaryocytic thrombocytopenia. The conserved cysteine and the conserved F or W are not part of the CDR3 here. A D gene is named only where the DNA matches it firmly.

CDR3	D	V
ASSPNRVSRNEQF	.	TRBV7-2
ASSIVIRDKTQY	.	TRBV19
SVEAAGAGAF	.	TRBV29-1
ASVSFERHNQPQH	.	TRBV6-2/TRBV6-3
ASSLDGFSKNIQY	.	TRBV5-1
ASSLGSGYNEQF	.	TRBV5-1
ASSLWRYEQY	.	TRBV5-6
ASSVRGLGYEQY	.	TRBV5-1
AWSGDWNEKLF	.	TRBV30
ASSQEFGGVYQETQY	.	TRBV4-2
ASSFISGSSYNEQF	TRBD2	TRBV6-5
ASSATAPTGDEQY	TRBD1	TRBV27
ASSLVGGLETQY	.	TRBV5-1
ASSLPTVTGELF	.	TRBV7-2
SVDGSSLETQY	.	TRBV29-1
ASSEGVMNTEAF	.	TRBV9
ASSLFGTQAF	.	TRBV5-1
ASSRGTGAYGYT	TRBD1	TRBV13
ASSYGGLNTEAF	.	TRBV6-5
ASSFGRETQY	.	TRBV12-3/TRBV12-4
ASSQVGRRRSGNTIY	.	TRBV4-3
ASSLPGQETQY	.	TRBV7-2
ASSRSNSNQPQH	.	TRBV7-2
SARQAGPQETQY	.	TRBV20-1
ASSSYTSWDGPEG	.	TRBV7-9
ASSLGVDNSPLH	.	TRBV12-3/TRBV12-4
ATSRSIQTDEAF	.	TRBV15
ASSGLAGNKNIQY	TRBD2	TRBV5-1
ASSPVITSSYEQY	.	TRBV6-8
ASTLSSGANVLT	.	TRBV7-3
ASSLASPPDTQY	.	TRBV11-2
ASSLAGTGGHEQY	TRBD1	TRBV13
ASSLRFGRQETQY	.	TRBV7-3
SARVSTDTQY	.	TRBV20-1
ASSSRTSGASSYNEQF	TRBD2	TRBV6-2/TRBV6-3
ASSSLAGASYEQY	TRBD2	TRBV25-1
ASRGHLNTEAF	.	TRBV7-9
ASSFSAKPREQY	.	TRBV28
ASSIGPADLFSYNSPLH	.	TRBV19
ASKSARDGGTQETQY	.	TRBV2